Shown below are 2 T cell receptor beta chains from a single sample sequenced in a study of regulatory T cells in long-lasting Graves disease. Investigators prepared the TCR beta libraries by applying iRepertoire HTBI primers and Arm-PCR of CDR3 regions. TCRdb independently ran MiXCR on the multiplex PCR reads; one entry per CDR3 protein. The profile shows some 340,000 distinct CDR3 sequences, 20% to 25% of them singletons. The time point here: persistent/refractory GD, antithyroid drugs over 5 years with positive TRAb. Extracted PBMC RNA gave rise to the TCR library. The sequencing here drew on peripheral blood mononuclear cells (PBMCs), taken when the disease was refractory, from a patient treated with antithyroid drugs. The receptors originated from a woman aged 40 to 50 with Graves disease.

This clonotype has only a few counts. V usage is TRBV6-5 and J usage is TRBJ1-4, with no clear D. Trimming stripped 4 bases from V and 10 bases from J, with 16 bases between. The CDR3 is 14 residues long. The germline CDR1 and CDR2 sequences are MNHEY and SVGAGI. The CDR3: CASSSTPEGSKLFF. In nucleotides, the CDR3 is TGTGCCAGCAGTTCCACTCCGGAAGGTTCAAAACTGTTTTTT.

This clonotype was seen at least ten times. V usage is TRBV28 and J usage is TRBJ1-1; D remains ambiguous. The CDR3 length is 14 residues. The germline V gene encodes CDR1 MDHEN and CDR2 SYDVKM. V was pared by 3 bases and J by 1 base, with 9 bases between. CDR3 region: CASSFVRTNTEAFF. The CDR3 DNA sequence: TGTGCCAGCAGTTTCGTGAGGACGAACACTGAAGCTTTCTTT.